The rows below give T cell receptor beta chains drawn from one sample of a study of regulatory T cells in long-lasting Graves disease. TCRdb reanalysed the multiplex PCR reads using MiXCR and keeps one entry per CDR3 protein. The sample lists roughly 400,000 distinct CDR3 sequences; around 20% were seen once. The starting material was peripheral blood mononuclear cells (PBMCs), obtained when the disease was refractory, from a patient treated with antithyroid drugs. Receptors were obtained from a female donor with Graves disease. Each CDR3 is given with its conserved first and last residue. Fields, in order: clone size, V gene, D gene, J gene, CDR3 protein, CDR3 DNA. D genes are given only for firm matches. Part of the rows lack a size; the others show once, few, many or a class for expanded clones.

abundance: many
v_gene: TRBV18
d_gene: .
j_gene: TRBJ1-2
CDR3aa: CASSQDPRNGYTF
CDR3nt: TGTGCCAGCTCTCAAGACCCCAGGAATGGCTACACCTTC

abundance: many
v_gene: TRBV12-3/TRBV12-4
d_gene: TRBD2
j_gene: TRBJ2-7
CDR3aa: CASSLLLAGAYEQYF
CDR3nt: TGTGCCAGCAGTTTACTACTAGCGGGAGCCTACGAGCAGTACTTC

abundance: many
v_gene: TRBV3-1
d_gene: .
j_gene: TRBJ1-1
CDR3aa: CASSRRDSEAFF
CDR3nt: TGTGCCAGCAGCCGAAGGGATTCCGAAGCTTTCTTT

abundance: many
v_gene: TRBV11-2
d_gene: .
j_gene: TRBJ2-5
CDR3aa: CASSLSAAQETQYF
CDR3nt: TGTGCCAGCAGTTTATCGGCAGCCCAAGAGACCCAGTACTTC

abundance: .
v_gene: TRBV5-1
d_gene: .
j_gene: TRBJ2-5
CDR3aa: CASRRSGESQETQYF
CDR3nt: TGCGCCAGCAGAAGAAGCGGCGAATCTCAAGAGACCCAGTACTTC

abundance: .
v_gene: TRBV11-1
d_gene: .
j_gene: TRBJ2-1
CDR3aa: CASSLVFNEQFF
CDR3nt: TGTGCCAGCAGCTTAGTGTTTAATGAGCAGTTCTTC

abundance: .
v_gene: TRBV10-1
d_gene: TRBD2
j_gene: TRBJ2-7
CDR3aa: CASSEIAGGSYEQCF
CDR3nt: TGCGCCAGCAGTGAAATAGCGGGAGGATCCTACGAGCAGTGCTTC

abundance: .
v_gene: TRBV10-2
d_gene: TRBD2
j_gene: TRBJ2-3
CDR3aa: CASSEWRLAGDGTDTQYF
CDR3nt: TGCGCCAGCAGTGAGTGGCGACTAGCGGGAGACGGTACAGATACGCAGTATTTT

abundance: .
v_gene: TRBV7-9
d_gene: .
j_gene: TRBJ1-2
CDR3aa: CASSSGEYGYTF
CDR3nt: TGTGCCAGCAGCTCGGGGGAATATGGCTACACCTTC

abundance: many
v_gene: TRBV12-3/TRBV12-4
d_gene: TRBD1
j_gene: TRBJ2-7
CDR3aa: CASRLEGQAYEQYF
CDR3nt: TGTGCCAGCAGGTTGGAGGGACAGGCCTACGAGCAGTACTTC

abundance: many
v_gene: TRBV28
d_gene: TRBD2
j_gene: TRBJ2-5
CDR3aa: CASSPRLAEKGTQYF
CDR3nt: TGTGCCAGCAGTCCTCGACTAGCGGAGAAGGGGACCCAGTACTTC

abundance: few
v_gene: TRBV24-1
d_gene: TRBD1
j_gene: TRBJ1-5
CDR3aa: CATSDPPPGQGAGQPQHF
CDR3nt: TGTGCCACCAGTGACCCACCTCCGGGACAGGGGGCAGGTCAGCCCCAGCATTTT

abundance: few
v_gene: TRBV11-2
d_gene: .
j_gene: TRBJ2-3
CDR3aa: CASSLYSEGTDTQYF
CDR3nt: TGTGCTAGCAGCTTGTACAGCGAGGGTACAGATACGCAGTATTTT

abundance: few
v_gene: TRBV28
d_gene: .
j_gene: TRBJ2-3
CDR3aa: CASTTLTLPGTSTDTQYF
CDR3nt: TGTGCCAGCACTACGCTTACCCTACCCGGGACTTCCACAGATACGCAGTATTTT

abundance: many
v_gene: TRBV2
d_gene: TRBD1
j_gene: TRBJ1-5
CDR3aa: CASSDGTGGNQPQHF
CDR3nt: TGTGCCAGCAGTGACGGGACAGGGGGCAATCAGCCCCAGCATTTT

abundance: .
v_gene: TRBV7-9
d_gene: TRBD1
j_gene: TRBJ1-6
CDR3aa: CASSLGGTGGGSPLHF
CDR3nt: TGTGCCAGCAGCTTAGGTGGGACAGGTGGAGGGTCACCCCTCCACTTT

abundance: many
v_gene: TRBV2
d_gene: .
j_gene: TRBJ2-6
CDR3aa: CASSQTGLGANVLTF
CDR3nt: TGTGCCAGCAGCCAAACAGGGCTTGGGGCCAACGTCCTGACTTTC

abundance: .
v_gene: TRBV15
d_gene: .
j_gene: TRBJ2-7
CDR3aa: CATSRDRSSGVYEQYF
CDR3nt: TGTGCCACCAGCAGAGATCGGAGTAGCGGAGTCTACGAGCAGTACTTC

abundance: .
v_gene: TRBV3-1
d_gene: TRBD1
j_gene: TRBJ1-4
CDR3aa: CASSQEVGTGSEKLFF
CDR3nt: TGTGCCAGCAGCCAAGAGGTGGGGACAGGGAGTGAAAAACTGTTTTTT

abundance: many
v_gene: TRBV20-1
d_gene: .
j_gene: TRBJ2-7
CDR3aa: CSAPDGVVDEQYF
CDR3nt: TGCAGTGCCCCCGACGGGGTAGTCGACGAGCAGTACTTC

abundance: .
v_gene: TRBV4-1
d_gene: .
j_gene: TRBJ1-4
CDR3aa: CASSQQGIEGKLFF
CDR3nt: TGCGCCAGCAGCCAACAGGGGATAGAGGGAAAACTGTTTTTT

abundance: few
v_gene: TRBV29-1
d_gene: .
j_gene: TRBJ2-2
CDR3aa: CSATPGFSFNTGELFF
CDR3nt: TGCAGCGCTACACCAGGGTTTTCTTTTAACACCGGGGAGCTGTTTTTT

abundance: many
v_gene: TRBV28
d_gene: .
j_gene: TRBJ2-7
CDR3aa: CASSPGHFEQYF
CDR3nt: TGTGCCAGCAGTCCAGGACATTTCGAGCAGTACTTC

abundance: few
v_gene: TRBV28
d_gene: .
j_gene: TRBJ1-5
CDR3aa: CASSLMSQPQHF
CDR3nt: TGTGCCAGCAGTTTAATGAGCCAGCCCCAGCATTTT

abundance: .
v_gene: TRBV5-1
d_gene: .
j_gene: TRBJ1-4
CDR3aa: CASSWTGPGEKLFF
CDR3nt: TGCGCCAGCAGCTGGACCGGCCCTGGGGAAAAACTGTTTTTT

abundance: many
v_gene: TRBV15
d_gene: .
j_gene: TRBJ2-5
CDR3aa: CATSGGGWQETQYF
CDR3nt: TGTGCCACCAGCGGAGGGGGTTGGCAAGAGACCCAGTACTTC

abundance: many
v_gene: TRBV2
d_gene: TRBD1
j_gene: TRBJ1-2
CDR3aa: CASSGAGGEDGYTF
CDR3nt: TGTGCCAGCAGTGGGGCAGGGGGTGAAGATGGCTACACCTTC

abundance: .
v_gene: TRBV28
d_gene: TRBD2
j_gene: TRBJ2-7
CDR3aa: CATVTGGPHEQYF
CDR3nt: TGTGCCACCGTGACGGGGGGGCCTCACGAGCAGTACTTC

abundance: .
v_gene: TRBV15
d_gene: .
j_gene: TRBJ2-1
CDR3aa: CATSRVRTVDNEQFF
CDR3nt: TGTGCCACCAGCAGAGTAAGGACGGTCGACAATGAGCAGTTCTTC

abundance: many
v_gene: TRBV6-1
d_gene: TRBD2
j_gene: TRBJ2-7
CDR3aa: CASSDSGLAGDSYEQYF
CDR3nt: TGTGCCAGCAGTGACTCTGGACTAGCGGGAGATAGCTACGAGCAGTACTTC

abundance: .
v_gene: TRBV5-1
d_gene: TRBD2
j_gene: TRBJ2-7
CDR3aa: CASSPGPGLAGTPREYEQYF
CDR3nt: TGCGCCAGCAGCCCTGGACCGGGACTAGCGGGAACCCCCAGGGAGTACGAGCAGTACTTC

abundance: many
v_gene: TRBV2
d_gene: TRBD2
j_gene: TRBJ2-7
CDR3aa: CASRTRGGLNEQYF
CDR3nt: TGTGCCAGCAGGACGAGGGGAGGGCTCAACGAGCAGTACTTC

abundance: many
v_gene: TRBV12-3/TRBV12-4
d_gene: .
j_gene: TRBJ1-2
CDR3aa: CASSLMGADGYTF
CDR3nt: TGTGCCAGCAGTTTAATGGGGGCGGATGGCTACACCTTC

abundance: .
v_gene: TRBV24-1
d_gene: TRBD1
j_gene: TRBJ2-5
CDR3aa: CATSDTRTGAETQYF
CDR3nt: TGTGCCACCAGTGACACTCGGACAGGTGCGGAGACCCAGTACTTC

abundance: many
v_gene: TRBV6-1
d_gene: .
j_gene: TRBJ1-1
CDR3aa: CASRTGVGTEAFF
CDR3nt: TGTGCCAGCAGAACGGGGGTGGGCACTGAAGCTTTCTTT

abundance: .
v_gene: TRBV5-1
d_gene: .
j_gene: TRBJ2-5
CDR3aa: CASSPDYREETQYF
CDR3nt: TGCGCCAGCAGCCCAGACTATCGAGAAGAGACCCAGTACTTC

abundance: .
v_gene: TRBV9
d_gene: .
j_gene: TRBJ1-2
CDR3aa: CASSASEGTLGGGYTF
CDR3nt: TGTGCCAGCAGTGCTTCTGAGGGGACTTTAGGGGGTGGCTACACCTTC

abundance: many
v_gene: TRBV2
d_gene: .
j_gene: TRBJ2-2
CDR3aa: CATRRRGANTGELFF
CDR3nt: TGTGCCACCCGCCGTAGGGGGGCGAACACCGGGGAGCTGTTTTTT